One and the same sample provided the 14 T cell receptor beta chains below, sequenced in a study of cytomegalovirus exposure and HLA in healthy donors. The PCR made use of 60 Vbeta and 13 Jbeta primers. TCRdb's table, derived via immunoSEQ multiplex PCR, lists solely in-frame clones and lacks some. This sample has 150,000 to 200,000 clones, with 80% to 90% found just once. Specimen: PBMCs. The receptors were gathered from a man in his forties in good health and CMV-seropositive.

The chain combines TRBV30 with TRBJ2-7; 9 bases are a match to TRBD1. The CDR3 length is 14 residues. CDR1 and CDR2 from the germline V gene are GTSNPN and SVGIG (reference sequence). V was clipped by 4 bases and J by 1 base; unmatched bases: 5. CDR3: CAWKAGTGSYEQYF. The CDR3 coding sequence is TGTGCCTGGAAGGCCGGGACAGGGTCCTACGAGCAGTACTTC.

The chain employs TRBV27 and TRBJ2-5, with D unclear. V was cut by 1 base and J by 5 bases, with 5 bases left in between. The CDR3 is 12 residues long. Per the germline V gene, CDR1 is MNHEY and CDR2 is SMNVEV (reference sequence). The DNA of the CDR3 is TGTGCCAGCAGTTTATATGGCGAGACCCAGTACTTC. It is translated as CASSLYGETQYF.

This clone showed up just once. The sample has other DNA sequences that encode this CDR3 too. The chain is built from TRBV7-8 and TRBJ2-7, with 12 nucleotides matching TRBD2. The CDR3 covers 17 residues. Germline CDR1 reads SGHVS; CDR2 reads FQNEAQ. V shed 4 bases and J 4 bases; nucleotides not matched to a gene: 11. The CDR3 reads CASSSTSGSGGWYEQYF. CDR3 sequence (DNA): TGTGCCAGCAGCTCGACTAGCGGGAGCGGAGGTTGGTACGAGCAGTACTTC.

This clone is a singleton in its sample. The CDR3 DNA reads TGTGCCAGCAGTTACTGGCAGGGCGAGTTCGGTACTGAAGCTTTCTTT. Translated: CASSYWQGEFGTEAFF. The rearrangement links TRBV6-5 to TRBJ1-1; perhaps TRBD1 as D (5 bases). The CDR3 runs to 16 residues. Germline V gene sequence: CDR1 MNHEY, CDR2 SVGAGI. V was pared by 1 base and J by 5 bases, with 17 bases between.

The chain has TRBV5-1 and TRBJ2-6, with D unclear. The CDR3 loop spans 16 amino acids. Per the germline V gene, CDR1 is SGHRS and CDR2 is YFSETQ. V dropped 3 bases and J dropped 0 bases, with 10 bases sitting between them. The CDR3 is CASSSHHSSGANVLTF. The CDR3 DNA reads TGCGCCAGCAGCTCTCACCATAGCTCTGGGGCCAACGTCCTGACTTTC.

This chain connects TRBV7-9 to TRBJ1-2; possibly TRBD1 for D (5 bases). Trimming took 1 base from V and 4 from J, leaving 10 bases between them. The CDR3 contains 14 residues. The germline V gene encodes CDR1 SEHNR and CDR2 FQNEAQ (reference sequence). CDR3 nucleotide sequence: TGTGCCAGCAGCTTAGGGGGGGGTTTCTATGGCTACACCTTC. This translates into CASSLGGGFYGYTF.

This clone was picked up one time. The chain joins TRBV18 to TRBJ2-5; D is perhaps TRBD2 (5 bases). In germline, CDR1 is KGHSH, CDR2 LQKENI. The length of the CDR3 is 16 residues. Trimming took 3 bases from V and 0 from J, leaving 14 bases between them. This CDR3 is CASSPEEFQNQETQYF. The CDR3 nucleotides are TGTGCCAGCTCACCGGAGGAATTTCAGAACCAAGAGACCCAGTACTTC.

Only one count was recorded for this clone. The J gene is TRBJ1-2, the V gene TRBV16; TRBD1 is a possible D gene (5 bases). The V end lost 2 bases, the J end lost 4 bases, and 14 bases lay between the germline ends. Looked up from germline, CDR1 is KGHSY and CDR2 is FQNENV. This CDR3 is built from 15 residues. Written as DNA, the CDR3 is TGTGCCAGCAGCCAAAGTCGAGGAGGGACCTATGGCTACACCTTC. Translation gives CASSQSRGGTYGYTF.

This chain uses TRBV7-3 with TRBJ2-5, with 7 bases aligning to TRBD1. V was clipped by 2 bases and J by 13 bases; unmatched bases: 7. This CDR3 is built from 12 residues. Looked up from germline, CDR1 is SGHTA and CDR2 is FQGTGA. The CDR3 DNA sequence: TGTGCCAGCAGCTTAGGGGGACAGTCGCTGTACTTC. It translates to CASSLGGQSLYF.

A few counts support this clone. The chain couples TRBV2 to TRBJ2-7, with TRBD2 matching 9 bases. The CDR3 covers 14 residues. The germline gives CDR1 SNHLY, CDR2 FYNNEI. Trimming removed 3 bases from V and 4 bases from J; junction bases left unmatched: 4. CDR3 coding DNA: TGTGCCAGCAGTGAGGCTAGCGGGATGTACGAGCAGTACTTC. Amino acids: CASSEASGMYEQYF.

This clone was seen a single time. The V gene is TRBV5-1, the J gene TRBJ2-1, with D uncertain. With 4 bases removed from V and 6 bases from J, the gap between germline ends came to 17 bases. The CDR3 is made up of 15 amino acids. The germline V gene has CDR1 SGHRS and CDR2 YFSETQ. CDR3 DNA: TGCGCCAGCAGCAAACTCGGAGAAGGTGTCAATGAGCAGTTCTTC. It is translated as CASSKLGEGVNEQFF.

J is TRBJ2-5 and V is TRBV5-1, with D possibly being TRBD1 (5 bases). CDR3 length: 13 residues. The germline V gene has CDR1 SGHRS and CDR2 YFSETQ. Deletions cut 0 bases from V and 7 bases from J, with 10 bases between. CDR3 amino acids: CASSLGSQGTQYF. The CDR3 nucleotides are TGCGCCAGCAGCTTGGGTTCCCAGGGGACCCAGTACTTC.

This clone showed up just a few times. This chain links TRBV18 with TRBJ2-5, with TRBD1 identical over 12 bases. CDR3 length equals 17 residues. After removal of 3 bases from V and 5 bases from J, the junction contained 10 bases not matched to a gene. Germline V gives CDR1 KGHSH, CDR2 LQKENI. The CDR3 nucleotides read TGTGCCAGCTCACCCCTAGCGGGACAGGGGGCTTCGGAGACCCAGTACTTC. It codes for CASSPLAGQGASETQYF. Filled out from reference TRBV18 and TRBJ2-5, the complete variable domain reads NAGVMQNPRHLVRRRGQEARLRCSPMKGHSHVYWYRQLPEEGLKFMVYLQKENIIDESGMPKERFSAEFPKEGPSILRIQQVVRGDSAAYFCASSPLAGQGASETQYFGPGTRLLVL.

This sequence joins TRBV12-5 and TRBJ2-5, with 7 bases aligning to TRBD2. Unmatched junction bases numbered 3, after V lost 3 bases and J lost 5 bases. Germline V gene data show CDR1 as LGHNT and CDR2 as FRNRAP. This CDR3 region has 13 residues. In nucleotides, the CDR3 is TGTGCTAGTGGTTTTTTGGGAGGGGAGACCCAGTACTTC. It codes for CASGFLGGETQYF.